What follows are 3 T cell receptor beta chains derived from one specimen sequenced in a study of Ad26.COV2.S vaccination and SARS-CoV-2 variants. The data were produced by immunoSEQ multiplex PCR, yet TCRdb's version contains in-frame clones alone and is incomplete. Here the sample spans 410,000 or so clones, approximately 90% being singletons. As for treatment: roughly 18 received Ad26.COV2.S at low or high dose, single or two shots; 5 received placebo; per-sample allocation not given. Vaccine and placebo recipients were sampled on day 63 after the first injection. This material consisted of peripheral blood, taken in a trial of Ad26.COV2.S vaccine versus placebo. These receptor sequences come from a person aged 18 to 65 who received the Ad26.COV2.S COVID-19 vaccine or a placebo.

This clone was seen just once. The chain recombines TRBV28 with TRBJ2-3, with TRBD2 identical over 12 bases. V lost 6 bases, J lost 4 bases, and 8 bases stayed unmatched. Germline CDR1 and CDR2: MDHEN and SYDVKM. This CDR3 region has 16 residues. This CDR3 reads CASRLSSGGAADTQYF. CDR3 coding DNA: TGTGCCAGCAGACTATCTAGCGGGGGGGCGGCAGATACGCAGTATTTT.

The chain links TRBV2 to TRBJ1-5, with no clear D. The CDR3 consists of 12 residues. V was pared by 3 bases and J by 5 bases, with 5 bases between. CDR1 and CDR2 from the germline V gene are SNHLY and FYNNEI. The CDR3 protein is CASSDEYQPQHF. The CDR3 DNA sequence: TGTGCCAGCAGTGACGAGTATCAGCCCCAGCATTTT.

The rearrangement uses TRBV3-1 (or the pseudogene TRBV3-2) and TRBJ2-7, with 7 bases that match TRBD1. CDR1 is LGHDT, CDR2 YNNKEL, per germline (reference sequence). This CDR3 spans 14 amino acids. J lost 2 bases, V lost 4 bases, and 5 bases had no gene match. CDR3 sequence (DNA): TGTGCCAGCAGCCCCCGGACAGGAGCCTACGAGCAGTACTTC. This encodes CASSPRTGAYEQYF.